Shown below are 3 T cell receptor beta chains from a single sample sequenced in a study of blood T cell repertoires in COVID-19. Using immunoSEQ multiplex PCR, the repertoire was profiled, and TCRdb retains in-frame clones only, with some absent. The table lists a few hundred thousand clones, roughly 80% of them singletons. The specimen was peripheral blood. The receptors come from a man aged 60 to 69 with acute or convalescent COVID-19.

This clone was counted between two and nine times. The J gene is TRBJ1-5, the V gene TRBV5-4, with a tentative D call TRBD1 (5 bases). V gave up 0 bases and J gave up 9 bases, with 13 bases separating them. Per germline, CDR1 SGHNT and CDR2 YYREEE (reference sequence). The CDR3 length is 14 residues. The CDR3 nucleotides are TGTGCCAGCAGCTTGGACCAGGGTCAGGGGCCCCAGCATTTT. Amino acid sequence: CASSLDQGQGPQHF.

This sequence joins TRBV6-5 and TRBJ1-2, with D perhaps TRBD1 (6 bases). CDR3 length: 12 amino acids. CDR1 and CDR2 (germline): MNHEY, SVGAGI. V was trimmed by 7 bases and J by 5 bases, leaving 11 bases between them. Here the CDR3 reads CASTGEYYGYTF. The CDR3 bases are TGTGCCAGCACAGGGGAATATTATGGCTACACCTTC.

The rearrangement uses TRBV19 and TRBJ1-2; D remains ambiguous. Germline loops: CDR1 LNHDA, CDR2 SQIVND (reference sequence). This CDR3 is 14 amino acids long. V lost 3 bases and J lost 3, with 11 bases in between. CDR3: CASSIGYYDYGYTF. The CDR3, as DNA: TGTGCCAGTAGTATCGGGTATTACGACTATGGCTACACCTTC.